The next 29 T cell receptor beta chains were all read from a single sample in a study of blood T cell repertoires in COVID-19. The repertoire was sequenced with immunoSEQ multiplex PCR; TCRdb's copy has only in-frame clones and lacks some. The repertoire has roughly 300,000 clones, roughly 90% of them found once; the top ten carry 5% to 7%. Sample: peripheral blood. The receptors come from a young man who had recovered from COVID-19.

This clone was counted only a few times. The J gene is TRBJ2-7, the V gene TRBV6-6; possible D gene TRBD2, 5 bases. The germline V and J ends were trimmed by 0 bases and 1 base, with 13 bases remaining between them. From germline, CDR1 is MNHNY and CDR2 SVGAGI (reference sequence). There are 16 residues in the CDR3. Written as DNA, the CDR3 is TGTGCCAGCAGTTACTCGATTAGGGAGAGGTCCTACGAGCAGTACTTC. It is translated as CASSYSIRERSYEQYF.

The chain employs TRBV6-6 and TRBJ1-2, with 7 bases fitting TRBD1. The germline gives CDR1 MNHNY, CDR2 SVGAGI (reference sequence). CDR3 size: 15 residues. Trimming removed 3 bases from V and 6 bases from J; junction bases left unmatched: 10. The CDR3 coding sequence is TGTGCCAGCAGTTATTCGAGACAGGGAATGGATGGCTACACCTTC. Encoded protein: CASSYSRQGMDGYTF.

The CDR3 bases are TGTGCCAGCAGTTCGGACAGGGGCCGGACCGGGGAGCTGTTTTTT. It specifies CASSSDRGRTGELFF. The rearrangement uses TRBV5-6 and TRBJ2-2; 9 bases are a match to TRBD1. The V and J ends lost 5 bases and 5 bases, in that order; junction bases with no gene match: 7. The CDR3 extends over 15 amino acids. Germline CDR1 SGHDT, CDR2 YYEEEE. Supplemented by reference TRBV5-6 and TRBJ2-2, the full variable domain reads DAGVTQSPTHLIKTRGQQVTLRCSPKSGHDTVSWYQQALGQGPQFIFQYYEEEERQRGNFPDRFSGHQFPNYSSELNVNALLLGDSALYLCASSSDRGRTGELFFGEGSRLTVL.

This clone was seen just once. The chain couples TRBV2 to TRBJ2-7; possible D gene TRBD2, 5 bases. Germline V gene lookup returns CDR1 SNHLY and CDR2 FYNNEI. Trimming removed 7 bases at V and 2 bases at J, with 9 bases between. The CDR3 runs 12 residues. CDR3 DNA: TGTGCCAGCAACCTAGCCCCCTACGAGCAGTACTTC. Translated, it gives CASNLAPYEQYF.

This chain connects TRBV19 to TRBJ2-7; D is possibly TRBD2 (6 bases). Germline CDR1 is LNHDA and CDR2 is SQIVND (reference sequence). V dropped 5 bases and J dropped 1 base, with 15 bases sitting between them. The CDR3 is 15 residues long. CDR3 region: CASSSPGLPSYEQYF. CDR3 DNA: TGTGCCAGTAGTTCGCCGGGACTCCCTTCCTACGAGCAGTACTTC.

The chain employs TRBV15 and TRBJ2-2; 8 bases agree with TRBD1. Trimming removed 5 bases from V and 1 base from J; junction bases left unmatched: 9. Germline-derived CDR1 and CDR2 are LNHNV and YYDKDF (reference sequence). The CDR3 runs 17 residues. CDR3 residues: CATSGQKTGGNTGELFF. The CDR3 nucleotides are TGTGCCACCAGCGGCCAAAAAACAGGGGGGAACACCGGGGAGCTGTTTTTT.

V and J are TRBV6-2 or TRBV6-3 and TRBJ1-2; tentative D call: TRBD1 (6 bases). This CDR3 is built from 15 residues. Germline V lookup: CDR1 MNHEY, CDR2 SVGEGT. The germline V and J ends were trimmed by 0 bases and 4 bases, with 12 bases remaining between them. The CDR3 DNA reads as TGTGCCAGCAGTTACTCCTCAGGGGCCTCCTATGGCTACACCTTC. It codes for CASSYSSGASYGYTF.

The rearrangement links TRBV6-6 to TRBJ1-4; D is ambiguous. The germline gives CDR1 MNHNY, CDR2 SVGAGI (reference sequence). The V and J ends lost 7 bases and 2 bases respectively, with 8 bases between them. The CDR3 spans 13 residues. In DNA form, the CDR3 reads TGTGCCAGCATTCGCGGGACTAATGAAAAACTGTTTTTT. It encodes CASIRGTNEKLFF.

The rearrangement uses TRBV7-8 and TRBJ2-2, with D possibly TRBD2 on 6 matching bases. V was cut by 2 bases and J by 6 bases, with 10 bases left in between. Germline loops: CDR1 SGHVS, CDR2 FQNEAQ. The length of the CDR3 is 14 residues. The DNA of the CDR3 is TGTGCCAGCAGCTTAACGGGAGTGCCCGGGGAGCTGTTTTTT. This gives the protein CASSLTGVPGELFF.

This sequence joins TRBV5-1 and TRBJ1-1, with 8 bases fitting TRBD1. The CDR3 length is 15 residues. Germline V gene sequence: CDR1 SGHRS, CDR2 YFSETQ. The V segment lost 0 bases and the J segment 0 bases; nucleotides outside the gene matches: 1. The CDR3 DNA reads TGCGCCAGCAGCTTGGGGGACAGGATGAACACTGAAGCTTTCTTT. Its translation is CASSLGDRMNTEAFF.

The CDR3 protein is CASSPIDKQETQYF. CDR3 DNA: TGTGCCAGCTCACCAATCGACAAACAAGAGACCCAGTACTTC. This chain joins TRBV18 and TRBJ2-5, with no clear D. This CDR3 spans 14 amino acids. Germline-derived CDR1 and CDR2 are KGHSH and LQKENI. Trimming shortened V by 2 bases and J by 2 bases, and 9 bases separated the two germline ends.

Comments on this clone: One end of the junction fails to match germline, which may point to a read error. This CDR3 is also generated by other DNA sequences in the sample. V usage is TRBV15 and J usage is TRBJ1-2; TRBD1 matches at 10 bases. CDR3 size: 12 residues. Germline CDR1 is LNHNV and CDR2 is YYDKDF (reference sequence). CDR3 in DNA: TGTGCCACCAGCCGGGGACAGGGGTTCCGCACCTTT. Residues: CATSRGQGFRTF.

This clone was counted ten times or more. The chain employs TRBV12-5 and TRBJ2-7; TRBD1 might be the D (5 bases). The CDR3 consists of 13 residues. The V and J ends lost 0 bases and 6 bases respectively, with 9 bases between them. Germline V gives CDR1 LGHNT, CDR2 FRNRAP. DNA of the CDR3: TGTGCTAGTGGTTTGGTGGGTAGGGGCGAGCAGTACTTC. Its translation is CASGLVGRGEQYF. Looking up the rest from reference TRBV12-5 and TRBJ2-7 gives the full variable domain: DARVTQTPRHKVTEMGQEVTMRCQPILGHNTVFWYRQTMMQGLELLAYFRNRAPLDDSGMPKDRFSAEMPDATLATLKIQPSEPRDSAVYFCASGLVGRGEQYFGPGTRLTVT.

The V gene is TRBV9, the J gene TRBJ1-2; 7 bases agree with TRBD1. Germline values: CDR1 SGDLS, CDR2 YYNGEE. With V trimmed by 3 bases and J by 3 bases, 8 bases remained unmatched. The CDR3 is 15 residues long. The CDR3 loop is CASSAKGARDYGYTF. The CDR3 DNA is TGTGCCAGCAGCGCCAAGGGGGCGCGGGACTATGGCTACACCTTC.

This clone was detected once. Other nucleotide sequences from this sample produce the same CDR3. The chain links TRBV18 to TRBJ2-7, with 9 bases that match TRBD1. Germline V lookup: CDR1 KGHSH, CDR2 LQKENI. The CDR3 contains 14 residues. The V and J ends lost 6 bases and 4 bases, in that order; junction bases with no gene match: 7. The CDR3 DNA reads TGTGCCAGCTCGCCCGGGACAGGGCCATACGAGCAGTACTTC. Translating it yields CASSPGTGPYEQYF. Based on the CDR3 plus reference TRBV18 and TRBJ2-7, the full variable domain is NAGVMQNPRHLVRRRGQEARLRCSPMKGHSHVYWYRQLPEEGLKFMVYLQKENIIDESGMPKERFSAEFPKEGPSILRIQQVVRGDSAAYFCASSPGTGPYEQYFGPGTRLTVT.

The gene calls are TRBV11-2 and TRBJ1-1; 9 bases are a match to TRBD1. Per germline, CDR1 SGHAT and CDR2 FQNNGV. V lost 3 bases, J lost 10 bases, and 3 bases stayed unmatched. The length of the CDR3 is 12 residues. The CDR3 here is CASSFEQGAAFF. For the CDR3, the DNA is TGTGCCAGCAGCTTCGAACAGGGGGCAGCTTTCTTT.

The chain recombines TRBV30 with TRBJ2-2; a weak D match, TRBD2 (5 bases). This CDR3 has 13 amino acids. Germline CDR1 and CDR2: GTSNPN and SVGIG (reference sequence). Trimming removed 0 bases from V and 6 bases from J, with 8 bases in between. CDR3 nucleotides: TGTGCCTGGAGTGTACGGGGAGCCGGGGAGCTGTTTTTT. Protein: CAWSVRGAGELFF. The full variable domain, in which reference TRBV30 and TRBJ2-2 provide the parts outside the CDR3, is SQTIHQWPATLVQPVGSPLSLECTVEGTSNPNLYWYRQAAGRGLQLLFYSVGIGQISSEVPQNLSASRPQDRQFILSSKKLLLSDSGFYLCAWSVRGAGELFFGEGSRLTVL.

This rearrangement joins TRBV12-3 or TRBV12-4 to TRBJ1-1, with D possibly being TRBD1 (6 bases). V was shortened by 7 bases and J by 2 bases, with 11 bases between the two germline ends. CDR3 length: 13 residues. The CDR3 sequence: CASTRQANTEAFF. The DNA for the CDR3 is TGTGCCAGCACCAGACAGGCTAACACTGAAGCTTTCTTT.

This clone turned up a few times. The V and J genes are TRBV4-3 and TRBJ1-1; 9 bases map to TRBD1. The CDR3 totals 15 residues. The ends lost 3 bases at V and 11 bases at J; junction bases unmatched: 13. In germline, CDR1 is LGHNA, CDR2 YSLEER. CDR3 residues: CASSQVGTGWNGAFF. DNA of the CDR3: TGCGCCAGCAGCCAGGTCGGGACAGGGTGGAATGGTGCTTTCTTT.

This chain joins TRBV19 and TRBJ1-1; 7 bases are shared with TRBD1. Germline V CDR1 and CDR2: LNHDA, SQIVND (reference sequence). J was trimmed by 0 bases and V by 0 bases; bases with no gene match: 7. This CDR3 is built from 17 residues. CDR3 sequence: CASSIDAGTELNTEAFF. The CDR3 coding sequence is TGTGCCAGTAGTATAGACGCCGGGACAGAGTTGAACACTGAAGCTTTCTTT. Together with reference TRBV19 and TRBJ1-1, the CDR3 gives the full variable domain: DGGITQSPKYLFRKEGQNVTLSCEQNLNHDAMYWYRQDPGQGLRLIYYSQIVNDFQKGDIAEGYSVSREKKESFPLTVTSAQKNPTAFYLCASSIDAGTELNTEAFFGQGTRLTVV.

The gene calls are TRBV6-5 and TRBJ1-5; D is undetermined. The CDR3 extends over 13 amino acids. CDR1 and CDR2 from the germline V gene are MNHEY and SVGAGI. V was trimmed by 0 bases and J by 5 bases, leaving 5 bases between them. CDR3 DNA sequence: TGTGCCAGCAGTTACTCTTCGTATCAGCCCCAGCATTTT. It encodes CASSYSSYQPQHF.

This chain connects TRBV11-3 to TRBJ1-6; no clear D. This CDR3 region has 14 residues. V was cut by 1 base and J by 5 bases, with 6 bases left in between. Germline-derived CDR1 and CDR2 are SGHNT and YENEEA. The CDR3 sequence: CASSLGENNSPLHF. The DNA of the CDR3 is TGTGCCAGCAGCTTAGGAGAAAATAATTCACCCCTCCACTTT.

The rearrangement links TRBV10-3 to TRBJ1-1; 8 nucleotides agree with TRBD1. Looked up from germline, CDR1 is ENHRY and CDR2 is SYGVKD. J gave up 1 base and V 8 bases, and 3 bases lay outside the gene matches. This CDR3 has 13 residues. This chain's CDR3 is CAILDRENTEAFF. The CDR3 DNA sequence: TGTGCCATCTTGGACAGGGAGAACACTGAAGCTTTCTTT.

The gene calls are TRBV11-2 and TRBJ2-3; 16 bases map to TRBD2. V lost 3 bases and J lost 3; bases outside the gene matches: 6. There are 18 residues in the CDR3. Germline loops: CDR1 SGHAT, CDR2 FQNNGV. The CDR3: CASSLGLAGGMGTDTQYF. DNA for the CDR3: TGTGCCAGCAGCTTGGGACTAGCGGGAGGGATGGGGACAGATACGCAGTATTTT.

The chain uses TRBV10-3 and TRBJ2-7; 10 bases map to TRBD1. This CDR3 has 15 amino acids. CDR1 is ENHRY and CDR2 is SYGVKD in the germline V gene. The V gene end was trimmed by 6 bases and the J gene end by 7 bases; junction bases not matched to a gene: 12. CDR3 DNA: TGTGCCATCAGCCGACCGGGACAGGGGATGAGGGAGCAGTACTTC. Translating gives CAISRPGQGMREQYF.

V is TRBV7-2 and J is TRBJ2-3, with TRBD2 identical over 9 bases. The CDR3 totals 17 residues. J lost 2 bases, V lost 3 bases, and 9 bases had no gene match. Germline CDR1 is SGHTA and CDR2 is FQGNSA. The CDR3 loop reads CASSFPRLADPTDTQYF. As DNA, the CDR3 is TGTGCCAGCAGCTTCCCCCGACTAGCGGACCCCACAGATACGCAGTATTTT.

CDR3 DNA: TGCAGCGTCCCATCTTCGGACAATGAGCAGTTCTTC. It is translated as CSVPSSDNEQFF. The chain is built from TRBV29-1 and TRBJ2-1; no clear D gene. The CDR3 contains 12 residues. Germline lookup yields CDR1 SQVTM and CDR2 ANQGSEA. Trimming took 6 bases from V and 5 from J, leaving 11 bases between them.

The CDR3 is CASSPGLAGVEGETQYF. Written as DNA, the CDR3 is TGTGCCAGCAGCCCCGGACTAGCGGGAGTCGAGGGAGAGACCCAGTACTTC. The gene calls are TRBV3-1 (or the pseudogene TRBV3-2) and TRBJ2-5, with TRBD2 identical over 13 bases. The CDR3 is 17 residues long. The germline V gene has CDR1 LGHDT and CDR2 YNNKEL (reference sequence). V lost 4 bases to trimming and J lost 4 bases; unmatched junction nucleotides: 9.

The chain links TRBV29-1 to TRBJ2-1; TRBD1 matches 8 bases. Per the germline V gene, CDR1 is SQVTM and CDR2 is ANQGSEA. The CDR3 spans 15 residues. V shed 6 bases, J shed 6 bases, and the junction held 13 bases outside the gene matches. The CDR3 here is CSVLPGTGAPNEQFF. CDR3 nucleotide sequence: TGCAGCGTGCTACCCGGGACAGGAGCACCCAATGAGCAGTTCTTC.